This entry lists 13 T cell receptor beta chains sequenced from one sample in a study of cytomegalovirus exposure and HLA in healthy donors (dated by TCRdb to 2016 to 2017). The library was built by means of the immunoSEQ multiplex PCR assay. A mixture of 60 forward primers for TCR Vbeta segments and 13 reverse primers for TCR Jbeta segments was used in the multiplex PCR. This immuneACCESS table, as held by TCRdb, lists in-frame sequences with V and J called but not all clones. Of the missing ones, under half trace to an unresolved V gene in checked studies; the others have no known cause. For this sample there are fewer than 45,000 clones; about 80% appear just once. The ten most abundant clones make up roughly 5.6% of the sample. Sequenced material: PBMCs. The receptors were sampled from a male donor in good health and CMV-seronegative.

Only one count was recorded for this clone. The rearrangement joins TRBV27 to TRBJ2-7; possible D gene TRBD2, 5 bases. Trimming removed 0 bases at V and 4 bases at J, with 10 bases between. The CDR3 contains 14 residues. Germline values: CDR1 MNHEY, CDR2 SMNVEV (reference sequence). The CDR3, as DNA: TGTGCCAGCAGTTTATCAACCGCGGGTTACGAGCAGTACTTC. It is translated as CASSLSTAGYEQYF.

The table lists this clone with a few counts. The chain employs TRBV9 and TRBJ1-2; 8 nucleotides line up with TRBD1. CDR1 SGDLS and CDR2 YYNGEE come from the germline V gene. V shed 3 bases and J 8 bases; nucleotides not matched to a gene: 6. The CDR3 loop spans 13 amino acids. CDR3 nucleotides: TGTGCCAGCAGCGCCAGGGGGCGCGACGGCTACACCTTC. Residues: CASSARGRDGYTF.

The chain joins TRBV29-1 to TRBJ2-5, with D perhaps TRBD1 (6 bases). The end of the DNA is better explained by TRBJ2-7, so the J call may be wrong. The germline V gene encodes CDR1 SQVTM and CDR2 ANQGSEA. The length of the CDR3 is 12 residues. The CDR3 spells CSVQGLAYEQYF. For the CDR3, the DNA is TGCAGCGTTCAGGGGTTGGCCTACGAGCAGTACTTC.

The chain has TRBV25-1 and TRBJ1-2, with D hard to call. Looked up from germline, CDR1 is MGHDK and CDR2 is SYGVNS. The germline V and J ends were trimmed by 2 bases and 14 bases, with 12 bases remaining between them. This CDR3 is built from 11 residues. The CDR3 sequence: CASSERGEETF. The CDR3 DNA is TGTGCCAGCAGTGAACGAGGAGAGGAGACCTTC.

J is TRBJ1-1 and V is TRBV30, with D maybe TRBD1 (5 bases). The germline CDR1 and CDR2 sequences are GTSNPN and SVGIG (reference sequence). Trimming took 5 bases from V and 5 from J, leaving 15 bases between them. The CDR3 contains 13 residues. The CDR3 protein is CAWSPGVGTEAFF. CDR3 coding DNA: TGTGCCTGGTCTCCGGGGGTTGGAACTGAAGCTTTCTTT.

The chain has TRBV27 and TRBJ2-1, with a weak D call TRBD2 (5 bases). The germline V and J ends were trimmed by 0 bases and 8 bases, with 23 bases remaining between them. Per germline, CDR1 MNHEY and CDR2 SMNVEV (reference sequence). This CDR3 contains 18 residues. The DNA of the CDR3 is TGTGCCAGCAGTTTATCTTACGCGCGACGGAGGTCTAACTATGAGCAGTTCTTC. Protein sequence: CASSLSYARRRSNYEQFF.

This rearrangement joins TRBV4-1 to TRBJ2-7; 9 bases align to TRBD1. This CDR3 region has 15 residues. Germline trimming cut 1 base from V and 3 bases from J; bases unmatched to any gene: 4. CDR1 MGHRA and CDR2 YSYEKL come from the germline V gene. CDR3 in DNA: TGCGCCAGCAGCCAAGGTCTGGGACAGGGCTACGAGCAGTACTTC. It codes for CASSQGLGQGYEQYF.

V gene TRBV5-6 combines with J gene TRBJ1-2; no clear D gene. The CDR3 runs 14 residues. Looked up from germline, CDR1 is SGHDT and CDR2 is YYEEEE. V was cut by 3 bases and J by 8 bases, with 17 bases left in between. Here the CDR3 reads CASSWTGLWVGYTF. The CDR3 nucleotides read TGTGCCAGCAGCTGGACCGGACTGTGGGTGGGCTACACCTTC.

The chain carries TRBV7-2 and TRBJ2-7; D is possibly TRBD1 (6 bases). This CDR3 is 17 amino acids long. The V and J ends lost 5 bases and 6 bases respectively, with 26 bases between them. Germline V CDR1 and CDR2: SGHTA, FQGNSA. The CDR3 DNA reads TGTGCCAGCAGCCTCCTATCCGGGACAAATGAAGCAAGCGAGCAGTACTTC. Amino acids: CASSLLSGTNEASEQYF. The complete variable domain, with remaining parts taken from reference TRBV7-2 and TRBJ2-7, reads GAGVSQSPSNKVTEKGKDVELRCDPISGHTALYWYRQSLGQGLEFLIYFQGNSAPDKSGLPSDRFSAERTGGSVSTLTIQRTQQEDSAVYLCASSLLSGTNEASEQYFGPGTRLTVT.

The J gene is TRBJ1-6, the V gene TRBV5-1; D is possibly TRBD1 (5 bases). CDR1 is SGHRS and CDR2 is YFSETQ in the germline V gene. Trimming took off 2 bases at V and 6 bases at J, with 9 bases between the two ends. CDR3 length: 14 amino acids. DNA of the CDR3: TGCGCCAGCAGCTTATCGGGGGGTAATTCACCCCTCCACTTT. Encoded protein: CASSLSGGNSPLHF.

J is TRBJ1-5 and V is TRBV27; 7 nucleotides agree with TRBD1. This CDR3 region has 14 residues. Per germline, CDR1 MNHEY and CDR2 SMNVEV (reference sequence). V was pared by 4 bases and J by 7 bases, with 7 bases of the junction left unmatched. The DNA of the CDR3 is TGTGCCAGCAGTTACAGGGGAGAAGGACAGCCCCAGCATTTT. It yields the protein CASSYRGEGQPQHF.

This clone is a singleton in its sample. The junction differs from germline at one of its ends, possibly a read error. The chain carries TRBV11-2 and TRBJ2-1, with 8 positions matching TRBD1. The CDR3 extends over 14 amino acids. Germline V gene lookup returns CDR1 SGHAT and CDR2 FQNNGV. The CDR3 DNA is TGTGCCAGCAGCCAAATAACCCGCGGACAGGGAAGGGTCTTC. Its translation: CASSQITRGQGRVF.

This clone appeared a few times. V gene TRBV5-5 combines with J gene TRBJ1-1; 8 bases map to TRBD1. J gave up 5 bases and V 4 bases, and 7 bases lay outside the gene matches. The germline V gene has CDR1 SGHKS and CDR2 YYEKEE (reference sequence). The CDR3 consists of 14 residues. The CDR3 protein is CASSPRQGLTEAFF. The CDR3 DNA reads TGTGCCAGCAGCCCGAGACAGGGGTTGACTGAAGCTTTCTTT.